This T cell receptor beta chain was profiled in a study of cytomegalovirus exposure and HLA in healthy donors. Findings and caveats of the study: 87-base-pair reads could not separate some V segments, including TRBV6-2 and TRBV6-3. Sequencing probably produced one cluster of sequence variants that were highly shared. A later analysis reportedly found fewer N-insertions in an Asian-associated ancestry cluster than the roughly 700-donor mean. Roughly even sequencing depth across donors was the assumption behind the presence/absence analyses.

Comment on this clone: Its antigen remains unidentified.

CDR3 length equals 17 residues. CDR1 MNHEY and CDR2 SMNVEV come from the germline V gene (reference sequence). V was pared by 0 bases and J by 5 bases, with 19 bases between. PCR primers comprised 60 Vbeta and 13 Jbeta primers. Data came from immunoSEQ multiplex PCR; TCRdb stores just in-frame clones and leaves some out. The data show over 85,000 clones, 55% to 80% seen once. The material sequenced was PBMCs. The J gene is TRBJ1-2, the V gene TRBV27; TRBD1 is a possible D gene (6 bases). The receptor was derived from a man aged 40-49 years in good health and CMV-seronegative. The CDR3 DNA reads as TGTGCCAGCAGTTTATCAGTCCGGGGGGCGATAGTTTATGGCTACACCTTC. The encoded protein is CASSLSVRGAIVYGYTF.